Below, 7 T cell receptor beta chains from the same sample are listed, as sequenced in a study of cytomegalovirus exposure and HLA in healthy donors. PCR amplification relied on 60 Vbeta primers (plus 13 Jbeta primers). Method: immunoSEQ multiplex PCR; TCRdb's copy keeps in-frame clones and lacks some. The data hold 110,000 or so clones, with about 61% observed a single time. The source material was PBMCs. These receptors originate from a man younger than 30 in good health and CMV-seropositive.

The J gene is TRBJ1-2, the V gene TRBV6-1; D is unresolved. This CDR3 region has 14 residues. Trimming left V 6 bases short and J 5 bases short, with 16 bases between. Germline lookup yields CDR1 MNHNS and CDR2 SASEGT. The DNA for the CDR3 is TGTGCCAGCAGACCGGAGGTTACCGTTTATGGCTACACCTTC. Protein sequence: CASRPEVTVYGYTF.

In its sample, this clone was seen a few times. The chain has TRBV27 and TRBJ2-6; the D gene is possibly TRBD1 (5 bases). The CDR3 is 15 amino acids. CDR1 MNHEY and CDR2 SMNVEV come from the germline V gene (reference sequence). Trimming left V 3 bases short and J 4 bases short, with 10 bases between. CDR3 DNA sequence: TGTGCCAGCAGTTTGACAGTCTCCGGGGCCAACGTCCTGACTTTC. This translates into CASSLTVSGANVLTF.

CDR3 region: CASSTRTGYYEQYV. CDR3 nucleotide sequence: TGTGCCAGCAGCACTCGGACAGGGTACTACGAGCAGTACGTC. The chain is built from TRBV21-1 and TRBJ2-7; TRBD1 is the table's D call and was not checked against the DNA. TRBV21-1 is assigned pseudogene status. This CDR3 region has 14 residues.

The rearrangement links TRBV30 to TRBJ2-5; the D gene is possibly TRBD2 (6 bases). Trimming shortened V by 2 bases and J by 3 bases, and 16 bases separated the two germline ends. Germline lookup yields CDR1 GTSNPN and CDR2 SVGIG (reference sequence). CDR3 length: 15 amino acids. Here the CDR3 reads CAWSSRGTGKETQYF. Written as DNA, the CDR3 is TGTGCCTGGAGTTCGCGGGGCACGGGAAAAGAGACCCAGTACTTC.

The chain combines TRBV28 with TRBJ1-4; D uncertain. The CDR3 is 15 amino acids. Trimming cost V 6 bases and J 0 bases, with 11 bases left between them. In germline, CDR1 is MDHEN, CDR2 SYDVKM. CDR3 in DNA: TGTGCCAGCAGGGAAGACACTGCAACTAATGAAAAACTGTTTTTT. It is translated as CASREDTATNEKLFF.

The chain has TRBV11-1 and TRBJ2-1; maybe TRBD2 (7 bases). V lost 5 bases to trimming and J lost 4 bases, with 18 bases between them. This CDR3 region has 16 residues. From germline, CDR1 is SGHAT and CDR2 FQDESV (reference sequence). This CDR3 reads CASSQRGRGQYNEQFF. The CDR3 bases are TGTGCCAGCAGCCAACGGGGGCGGGGGCAATACAATGAGCAGTTCTTC.

This clone was seen a few times. This chain joins TRBV6-6 and TRBJ2-2; no firm D call. V lost 4 bases and J lost 6, with 9 bases in between. Germline CDR1 is MNHNY and CDR2 is SVGAGI (reference sequence). There are 13 residues in the CDR3. The CDR3 DNA reads as TGTGCCAGCAGTTCCCCGGGTTCCGGGGAGCTGTTTTTT. Residues: CASSSPGSGELFF.